These 8 T cell receptor beta chains came from one sample sequenced in a study of graft-versus-host responses after intestinal transplantation. The antigens of these receptors remain unknown. Sequencing used immunoSEQ multiplex PCR; TCRdb keeps in-frame clones, though not all of them. The sample records about 90,000 clones, about 88% being singletons. Source: unstimulated CD4+ T cells sorted from spleen or lymph node cells, taken before transplant. The receptor source for this set is a human donor who was the organ donor for an intestinal transplant.

The chain recombines TRBV9 with TRBJ2-5, with 7 bases aligning to TRBD2. The CDR3 length is 15 residues. Germline lookup yields CDR1 SGDLS and CDR2 YYNGEE. With V trimmed by 2 bases and J by 7 bases, 11 bases remained unmatched. CDR3 in DNA: TGTGCCAGCAGCGTCGGGCTAGCGGTGTCGGCGACCCAGTACTTC. It codes for CASSVGLAVSATQYF.

The chain carries TRBV7-8 and TRBJ1-5; no clear D gene. From germline, CDR1 is SGHVS and CDR2 FQNEAQ. CDR3 length: 13 amino acids. V lost 5 bases, J lost 7 bases, and 12 bases lay in between. The CDR3 DNA sequence: TGTGCCAGCAGCCCTCTCGGAGGGCAGCCCCAGCATTTT. The encoded protein is CASSPLGGQPQHF. Based on the CDR3 plus reference TRBV7-8 and TRBJ1-5, the full variable domain is GAGVSQSPRYKVAKRGQDVALRCDPISGHVSLFWYQQALGQGPEFLTYFQNEAQLDKSGLPSDRFFAERPEGSVSTLKIQRTQQEDSAVYLCASSPLGGQPQHFGDGTRLSIL.

The chain combines TRBV5-1 with TRBJ2-3; D uncertain. V lost 1 base to trimming and J lost 6 bases, with 9 bases between them. This CDR3 contains 13 residues. CDR1 is SGHRS, CDR2 YFSETQ, per germline. Here the CDR3 DNA reads TGCGCCAGCAGCTTGATTCCCCGGGATACGCAGTATTTT. It yields the protein CASSLIPRDTQYF.

The J gene is TRBJ2-7, the V gene TRBV18, with 12 bases matching TRBD2. V dropped 3 bases and J dropped 7; count of bases not matched to a gene: 4. This CDR3 spans 14 amino acids. In germline, CDR1 is KGHSH, CDR2 LQKENI. The CDR3 DNA sequence: TGTGCCAGCTCACCGACTAGCGGGGGATGGGAGCAGTACTTC. It is translated as CASSPTSGGWEQYF.

This rearrangement joins TRBV30 to TRBJ2-1; D perhaps matches TRBD1 (6 bases). CDR3 length: 17 amino acids. V gave up 6 bases and J gave up 0 bases, with 21 bases separating them. The germline gives CDR1 GTSNPN, CDR2 SVGIG (reference sequence). DNA of the CDR3: TGTGCCTGCCGTATTACTGCGCAGGGGAGCTCCTACAATGAGCAGTTCTTC. It translates to CACRITAQGSSYNEQFF.

The chain is built from TRBV7-8 and TRBJ2-5; 11 bases are shared with TRBD2. The CDR3 has 14 residues. V was clipped by 8 bases and J by 6 bases; unmatched bases: 8. Germline V gene lookup returns CDR1 SGHVS and CDR2 FQNEAQ. CDR3 region: CASGMTSGVQTQYF. In nucleotides, the CDR3 is TGTGCCAGCGGTATGACTAGCGGGGTCCAGACCCAGTACTTC. Full variable domain (missing parts from reference TRBV7-8 and TRBJ2-5): GAGVSQSPRYKVAKRGQDVALRCDPISGHVSLFWYQQALGQGPEFLTYFQNEAQLDKSGLPSDRFFAERPEGSVSTLKIQRTQQEDSAVYLCASGMTSGVQTQYFGPGTRLLVL.

The rearrangement uses TRBV12-5 and TRBJ2-2, with a possible D match to TRBD1 (5 bases). The CDR3 extends over 12 amino acids. Germline V lookup: CDR1 LGHNT, CDR2 FRNRAP. The ends were cut back, 9 bases at V and 7 bases at J, with 12 bases in the middle. The CDR3 spells CASAQGVGELFF. The DNA of the CDR3 is TGTGCTAGCGCCCAAGGGGTCGGGGAGCTGTTTTTT.

The rearrangement joins TRBV7-8 to TRBJ2-3; 12 nucleotides agree with TRBD2. Germline loops: CDR1 SGHVS, CDR2 FQNEAQ. This CDR3 has 16 amino acids. With V trimmed by 5 bases and J by 2 bases, 5 bases remained unmatched. The CDR3 here is CASSARTSGDTDTQYF. The CDR3 nucleotides are TGTGCCAGCAGCGCCAGGACTAGCGGGGACACAGATACGCAGTATTTT.